A selection of T cell receptor beta chains follows, all from one sample in a study of patients and donors after allogeneic stem cell transplantation. MiXCR, applied by TCRdb to the RT-PCR reads, yields one record per CDR3 protein. The repertoire includes about 100,000 distinct CDR3 sequences, around 35% of them detected once, and more than 25% sits in the top ten. Material for sequencing was blood, either unsorted or a sorted T cell fraction (not recorded which). The receptors were gathered from a human donor who was either an allogeneic HSCT recipient or a stem cell or donor lymphocyte infusion donor (not recorded which). It is not recorded whose cells these are; they may come from a transplant donor. Both conserved end residues are part of each CDR3. A D gene is named only where the DNA matches it firmly. Where a row states a size, it is once, few, many or the class of an expanded clone; other rows omit it.

CDR3aa,CDR3nt,d_gene,j_gene,len,v_gene,abundance
CASSDPTGPQETQYF,TGTGCCAGCAGTGACCCGACAGGGCCCCAAGAGACCCAGTACTTC,TRBD1,TRBJ2-5,15,TRBV25-1,-
CSAGPGGAGYTF,TGCAGTGCTGGACCGGGGGGGGCAGGCTACACCTTC,-,TRBJ1-2,12,TRBV20-1,-
CASSAQGDTEAFF,TGTGCCAGCAGCGCCCAGGGGGACACTGAAGCTTTCTTT,TRBD1,TRBJ1-1,13,TRBV9,-
CATSDLNTDTQYF,TGTGCCACCAGTGACCTGAACACAGATACGCAGTATTTT,-,TRBJ2-3,13,TRBV24-1,-
CASSSRQGGMNTEAFF,TGCGCCAGCAGCTCTAGACAGGGCGGGATGAACACTGAAGCTTTCTTT,TRBD1,TRBJ1-1,16,TRBV5-1,few
CASSLGWEPLHF,TGTGCCAGCAGTTTAGGCTGGGAGCCCCTCCACTTT,-,TRBJ1-6,12,TRBV12-3/TRBV12-4,many
CASSPKGLAGGDTQYF,TGTGCCAGCAGCCCGAAGGGACTAGCGGGAGGAGATACGCAGTATTTT,TRBD2,TRBJ2-3,16,TRBV7-2,-
CASSPDHYGYTF,TGCGCCAGCAGCCCGGACCACTATGGCTACACCTTC,-,TRBJ1-2,12,TRBV5-1,many
CASRSTFQETQYF,TGTGCCAGCAGAAGTACTTTCCAAGAGACCCAGTACTTC,-,TRBJ2-5,13,TRBV2,few
CASSSSSNQPQHF,TGTGCCAGCAGCTCCAGTAGCAATCAGCCCCAGCATTTT,-,TRBJ1-5,13,TRBV7-6,-
CASSADFGELFF,TGTGCCAGCAGCGCGGACTTCGGGGAGCTGTTTTTT,-,TRBJ2-2,12,TRBV7-8,-
CATAGTQNSPLHF,TGTGCCACGGCCGGGACGCAAAATTCACCCCTCCACTTT,-,TRBJ1-6,13,TRBV10-3,-
CASSLWQGANQPQHF,TGTGCCAGCAGCCTTTGGCAGGGTGCCAATCAGCCCCAGCATTTT,-,TRBJ1-5,15,TRBV12-3/TRBV12-4,many
CAISGTGNDETQYF,TGTGCCATCAGTGGGACAGGGAATGATGAGACCCAGTACTTC,TRBD1,TRBJ2-5,14,TRBV10-3,-
CGRGRTDTQYF,TGTGGCCGGGGGCGCACAGATACGCAGTATTTT,-,TRBJ2-3,11,TRBV10-3,few
CASSHSPDSSYEQYF,TGTGCCAGCAGCCATTCACCAGACAGCTCCTACGAGCAGTACTTC,-,TRBJ2-7,15,TRBV4-2,-
CASSLSGTRYYGYTF,TGTGCCAGCAGCTTGTCAGGGACCCGCTACTATGGCTACACCTTC,-,TRBJ1-2,15,TRBV7-8,-
CASSSLLAGLYEQYF,TGTGCCAGCAGCTCTTTACTAGCGGGCCTGTACGAGCAGTACTTC,TRBD2,TRBJ2-7,15,TRBV7-9,few
CASSSGLLYEQYF,TGTGCCAGCTCATCCGGACTCCTCTACGAGCAGTACTTC,-,TRBJ2-7,13,TRBV18,few
CASKGRIEKLFF,TGTGCCAGCAAGGGGAGGATTGAAAAACTGTTTTTT,-,TRBJ1-4,12,TRBV12-3/TRBV12-4,-
CAIRSGTSGSYEQYF,TGTGCCATCAGATCCGGGACTAGCGGTTCCTACGAGCAGTACTTC,TRBD2,TRBJ2-7,15,TRBV10-3,-
CSAGQLPYEQYF,TGCAGTGCGGGACAGCTACCCTACGAGCAGTACTTC,TRBD1,TRBJ2-7,12,TRBV20-1,-
CSVREPPKPEQFF,TGCAGCGTCAGGGAACCACCGAAACCTGAGCAGTTCTTC,-,TRBJ2-1,13,TRBV29-1,-
CASSYTGLPNSPLHF,TGTGCCAGCAGTTACACAGGGCTCCCGAATTCACCCCTCCACTTT,-,TRBJ1-6,15,TRBV6-5,-
CATSRDRVADRSPLHF,TGTGCCACCAGCAGAGATCGGGTCGCAGATAGATCACCCCTCCACTTT,-,TRBJ1-6,16,TRBV15,many
CASSANPTSKEQYF,TGTGCCAGCAGTGCTAACCCGACTAGTAAGGAGCAGTACTTC,-,TRBJ2-7,14,TRBV27,-
CSAGLGGYTEAFF,TGCAGTGCTGGCTTAGGGGGCTATACTGAAGCTTTCTTT,TRBD1,TRBJ1-1,13,TRBV20-1,-
CASSRSYLLHF,TGTGCCAGCAGTCGATCATATCTACTCCACTTT,-,TRBJ1-6,11,TRBV28,-
CASSYPGHRGMVNTEAFF,TGTGCCAGCAGTTACCCGGGGCACAGGGGAATGGTAAACACTGAAGCTTTCTTT,TRBD1,TRBJ1-1,18,TRBV6-2/TRBV6-3,-
CASRILAGGGEQYF,TGTGCCAGCAGAATACTAGCGGGAGGGGGCGAGCAGTACTTC,TRBD2,TRBJ2-7,14,TRBV12-3/TRBV12-4,-
CASTQGLGTEAFF,TGTGCCAGCACCCAGGGGTTAGGAACTGAAGCTTTCTTT,-,TRBJ1-1,13,TRBV4-2,-